The 23 T cell receptor beta chains in this list originate from one sample, sequenced in a study of T cells after yellow fever vaccination. TCRdb redid the calling of the 5' RACE reads with MiXCR, one entry per CDR3 protein. The sample has approximately 580,000 distinct CDR3 sequences; around a sixth are singletons. The sequencing here drew on PBMCs, taken 5 days after the first yellow fever vaccination. Receptors originate from a man aged 18 to 30 who received the YFV17D yellow fever vaccine.

The J gene is TRBJ2-7, the V gene TRBV12-3 or TRBV12-4; TRBD2 matches at 7 bases. The CDR3 runs to 15 residues. J lost 2 bases, V lost 3 bases, and 7 bases had no gene match. The CDR3 DNA sequence: TGTGCCAGCAGTTTCCGACTAGCTCTAGCCTACGAGCAGTACTTC. Residues: CASSFRLALAYEQYF.

The chain carries TRBV7-9 and TRBJ2-5; 14 bases are a match to TRBD2. The CDR3 totals 16 residues. V was pared by 1 base and J by 5 bases, with 3 bases of the junction left unmatched. Looked up from germline, CDR1 is SEHNR and CDR2 is FQNEAQ (reference sequence). Written as DNA, the CDR3 is TGTGCCAGCAGCTTAGGGACTAGCGGGGGGTTTGAGACCCAGTACTTC. Translating gives CASSLGTSGGFETQYF.

Details on this clonotype: At one end the junction does not follow the germline gene, possibly because of a read error. The genes are TRBV3-1 and TRBJ2-3; 8 bases map to TRBD2. This CDR3 contains 18 residues. CDR1 and CDR2 from the germline V gene are LGHDT and YNNKEL (reference sequence). CDR3 loop: CASSQVGMISGATDTQCF. CDR3 bases: TGTGCCAGCAGCCAAGTCGGGATGATTAGCGGGGCTACAGATACGCAGTGTTTT.

This sequence joins TRBV4-1 and TRBJ2-1; D possibly corresponds to TRBD1 (6 bases). This CDR3 is built from 17 residues. The germline V gene encodes CDR1 MGHRA and CDR2 YSYEKL. V shed 3 bases and J shed 0 bases, with 15 bases lying between them. CDR3 in DNA: TGCGCCAGCAGCCACAGACTGACAGGAAGCTCCTACAATGAGCAGTTCTTC. Its protein product is CASSHRLTGSSYNEQFF.

This clonotype was detected a few times. The chain carries TRBV5-1 and TRBJ1-2; TRBD1 is a possible D gene (6 bases). V lost 1 base, J lost 4 bases, and 14 bases lay in between. This CDR3 has 15 amino acids. Germline CDR1 and CDR2: SGHRS and YFSETQ. The CDR3 sequence: CASSLSGDGGYGYTF. The CDR3 region has the DNA TGCGCCAGCAGCTTGTCAGGGGACGGGGGCTATGGCTACACCTTC.

The genes are TRBV12-3 or TRBV12-4 and TRBJ1-4, with D maybe TRBD1 (6 bases). The CDR3 sequence is 16 residues long. V gave up 5 bases and J gave up 2 bases, with 15 bases separating them. CDR3 nucleotide sequence: TGTGCCAGCAGTATTTTAGTGGGGGCTACTAATGAAAAACTGTTTTTT. It translates to CASSILVGATNEKLFF.

This clonotype was seen a handful of times. The J gene is TRBJ2-1, the V gene TRBV12-3 or TRBV12-4; no clear D. V was shortened by 6 bases and J by 3 bases, with 9 bases between the two germline ends. The CDR3 covers 13 residues. CDR3 sequence (DNA): TGTGCCAGCAGCTCCCGAGTCTACAATGAGCAGTTCTTC. It codes for CASSSRVYNEQFF.

The rearrangement links TRBV19 to TRBJ2-7; no definite D call. The CDR3 totals 14 residues. V gave up 6 bases and J gave up 7 bases, with 19 bases separating them. Germline V CDR1 and CDR2: LNHDA, SQIVND (reference sequence). CDR3 bases: TGTGCCAGTAGCCCCCGAGGAATTCCCGGGGAGCAGTACTTC. Its translation: CASSPRGIPGEQYF.

This clonotype was observed a few times. The rearrangement joins TRBV7-9 to TRBJ2-1, with D hard to call. Per germline, CDR1 SEHNR and CDR2 FQNEAQ (reference sequence). Trimming stripped 5 bases from V and 2 bases from J, with 13 bases between. This CDR3 comprises 15 residues. The CDR3 nucleotides are TGTGCCAGCAGCCCCCGTAGGGCAACCTACAATGAGCAGTTCTTC. Its protein product is CASSPRRATYNEQFF.

This clonotype was recorded at least ten times. This chain links TRBV4-1 with TRBJ2-1; the D call may be TRBD1 or TRBD2 (5 bases each). The CDR3 runs to 17 residues. Deletions cut 0 bases from V and 4 bases from J, with 16 bases between. The germline gives CDR1 MGHRA, CDR2 YSYEKL. The DNA of the CDR3 is TGCGCCAGCAGCCAAGATCCCAGGGAGTCTCCTTACAATGAGCAGTTCTTC. Protein sequence: CASSQDPRESPYNEQFF.

This clonotype has only a few counts. This sequence joins TRBV5-1 and TRBJ2-3; D perhaps matches TRBD1 (6 bases). CDR3 size: 13 residues. The germline V gene has CDR1 SGHRS and CDR2 YFSETQ. Trimming removed 2 bases at V and 4 bases at J, with 8 bases between. The CDR3 DNA reads as TGCGCCAGCAGCTTCTACAGGGCAGATACGCAGTATTTT. It yields the protein CASSFYRADTQYF. Full variable domain (outside the CDR3, taken from reference TRBV5-1 and TRBJ2-3): KAGVTQTPRYLIKTRGQQVTLSCSPISGHRSVSWYQQTPGQGLQFLFEYFSETQRNKGNFPGRFSGRQFSNSRSEMNVSTLELGDSALYLCASSFYRADTQYFGPGTRLTVL.

The V gene is TRBV10-1, the J gene TRBJ1-6; possible D gene TRBD1, 6 bases. Trimming removed 7 bases from V and 7 bases from J, with 11 bases in between. Germline V gene lookup returns CDR1 WNHNN and CDR2 SYGVQD (reference sequence). The CDR3 covers 13 residues. CDR3 coding DNA: TGCGCCAGCACCGGACAGTTGAATTCACCCCTCCACTTT. It yields the protein CASTGQLNSPLHF.

The count of this clonotype is one. The chain joins TRBV21-1 to TRBJ1-2; the table assigns TRBD1, which was not confirmed against the DNA. TRBV21-1 is designated a pseudogene. The CDR3 has 13 amino acids. The CDR3 protein is CASSKLPVHGYTF. The CDR3 bases are TGTGCCAGCAGCAAACTCCCGGTCCATGGCTACACCTTC.

This clonotype was counted a few times. The chain carries TRBV20-1 and TRBJ1-1, with TRBD1 identical over 8 bases. This CDR3 is 14 amino acids long. In germline, CDR1 is DFQATT, CDR2 SNEGSKA (reference sequence). The V and J ends lost 6 bases and 4 bases, in that order; junction bases with no gene match: 10. The CDR3 nucleotides read TGCAGTGCCATCGGGACAGGAGGCTTCACTGAAGCTTTCTTT. This encodes CSAIGTGGFTEAFF.

This clonotype was observed a few times. The rearrangement uses TRBV20-1 and TRBJ2-5; 11 bases line up with TRBD2. The V segment lost 0 bases and the J segment 1 base; nucleotides outside the gene matches: 1. CDR3 length equals 15 residues. Per the germline V gene, CDR1 is DFQATT and CDR2 is SNEGSKA (reference sequence). CDR3 protein: CSARDSGGAQETQYF. The CDR3 DNA reads as TGCAGTGCTAGAGATAGCGGGGGGGCCCAAGAGACCCAGTACTTC.

The rearrangement uses TRBV18 and TRBJ2-1, with 8 positions matching TRBD1. The J segment lost 3 bases and the V segment lost 0 bases, leaving 1 base of the junction unmatched. The germline CDR1 and CDR2 sequences are KGHSH and LQKENI. CDR3 length: 15 residues. The CDR3 nucleotides are TGTGCCAGCTCACCACCAACAGGGGGCTACAATGAGCAGTTCTTC. Its protein product is CASSPPTGGYNEQFF.

This clonotype was seen more than once but under ten times. Sequence at one end of the junction differs from germline and may be a read error. V usage is TRBV5-1 and J usage is TRBJ2-1, with TRBD2 matching 8 bases. This CDR3 is built from 13 residues. Germline CDR1 is SGHRS and CDR2 is YFSETQ. The CDR3 is CASSPGGDGLKHF. Here the CDR3 DNA reads TGCGCCAGCAGCCCGGGGGGGGACGGTCTAAAACACTTC.

Concerning this clonotype: A much more abundant neighbour one base away suggests this may be a read error. The V and J genes are TRBV4-2 and TRBJ2-3; no firm D call. The germline CDR1 and CDR2 sequences are LGHNA and YNFKEQ. V lost 1 base and J 2 bases, leaving 7 bases between the germline ends. The CDR3 contains 14 residues. This CDR3 reads CASSQGMSTDTQYF. CDR3 DNA: TGTGCCAGCAGCCAAGGAATGTCCACAGATACGCAGTATTTT.

In its sample, this clonotype was seen a few times. The rearrangement joins TRBV7-9 to TRBJ2-3, with 7 bases aligning to TRBD2. From germline, CDR1 is SEHNR and CDR2 FQNEAQ (reference sequence). Trimming took 4 bases from V and 3 from J; bases not matched to a gene: 4. This CDR3 has 14 residues. The CDR3 protein is CASSSGGWTDTQYF. Here the CDR3 DNA reads TGTGCCAGCAGCTCGGGGGGATGGACAGATACGCAGTATTTT.

This clonotype has only a few counts. The chain carries TRBV4-1 and TRBJ1-2; D call uncertain. This CDR3 is built from 15 residues. V lost 2 bases to trimming and J lost 2 bases, with 12 bases between them. Germline V gives CDR1 MGHRA, CDR2 YSYEKL. The CDR3, as DNA: TGCGCCAGCAGCCAAACCGGCCCCGAGAACTATGGCTACACCTTC. This encodes CASSQTGPENYGYTF.

CDR3 protein: CASSFRTADTQYF. For the CDR3, the DNA is TGTGCCAGCAGTTTCCGGACCGCAGATACGCAGTATTTT. The chain uses TRBV28 and TRBJ2-3, with no clear D. Germline lookup yields CDR1 MDHEN and CDR2 SYDVKM. CDR3 length: 13 amino acids. Trimming left V 3 bases short and J 4 bases short, with 8 bases between.

The chain uses TRBV19 and TRBJ2-5, with no clear D. The CDR3 loop spans 14 amino acids. Trimming removed 9 bases from V and 6 bases from J, with 20 bases in between. Germline V gives CDR1 LNHDA, CDR2 SQIVND (reference sequence). CDR3 DNA: TGTGCCAGCTCGAAGGTGGGCCGGCAAAAGACCCAGTACTTC. Translation gives CASSKVGRQKTQYF.

The V call is TRBV5-1, the J call TRBJ2-7, with 10 nucleotides matching TRBD1. Germline loops: CDR1 SGHRS, CDR2 YFSETQ. CDR3 length equals 14 residues. V gave up 4 bases and J gave up 3 bases; unmatched junction bases: 4. The CDR3 region has the DNA TGCGCCAGCAGCCCTTGGGACAGGGGCTACGAGCAGTACTTC. Its translation: CASSPWDRGYEQYF. The full variable domain, with the rest looked up from reference TRBV5-1 and TRBJ2-7, is KAGVTQTPRYLIKTRGQQVTLSCSPISGHRSVSWYQQTPGQGLQFLFEYFSETQRNKGNFPGRFSGRQFSNSRSEMNVSTLELGDSALYLCASSPWDRGYEQYFGPGTRLTVT.